This TCR beta chain was recorded in a study of spatial heterogeneity in lung cancer. Overall study findings and caveats: Ubiquitous expanded tumor TCRs surfaced in blood more at resection than they did at follow-up.

This clonotype was observed at least ten times. Its antigen is undetermined. The time point is: sample taken at primary tumor resection. Whole RNA was taken from tumor, nontumor lung or frozen PBMC; it was then sequenced unsorted. Samples were obtained from approximately 72 donors, all untreated early-stage non-small cell lung cancer patients. TCRdb reprocessed the 5' RACE reads with MiXCR, giving one entry per CDR3 protein. The profile shows about 82,000 distinct CDR3 sequences, around 13% of them singletons. This sequence originates from a male donor with early-stage non-small cell lung cancer. This sample comprised PBMCs, obtained at surgery.

CDR3 DNA sequence: TGCGCCAGCAGCTTGGTCTACACCGGGGAGCTGTTTTTT. Encoded protein: CASSLVYTGELFF. This sequence joins TRBV5-1 and TRBJ2-2; D uncertain. The germline V gene encodes CDR1 SGHRS and CDR2 YFSETQ. The CDR3 contains 13 residues. V was cut by 0 bases and J by 3 bases, with 3 bases left in between. The full variable domain, its missing parts supplied by reference TRBV5-1 and TRBJ2-2, is KAGVTQTPRYLIKTRGQQVTLSCSPISGHRSVSWYQQTPGQGLQFLFEYFSETQRNKGNFPGRFSGRQFSNSRSEMNVSTLELGDSALYLCASSLVYTGELFFGEGSRLTVL.